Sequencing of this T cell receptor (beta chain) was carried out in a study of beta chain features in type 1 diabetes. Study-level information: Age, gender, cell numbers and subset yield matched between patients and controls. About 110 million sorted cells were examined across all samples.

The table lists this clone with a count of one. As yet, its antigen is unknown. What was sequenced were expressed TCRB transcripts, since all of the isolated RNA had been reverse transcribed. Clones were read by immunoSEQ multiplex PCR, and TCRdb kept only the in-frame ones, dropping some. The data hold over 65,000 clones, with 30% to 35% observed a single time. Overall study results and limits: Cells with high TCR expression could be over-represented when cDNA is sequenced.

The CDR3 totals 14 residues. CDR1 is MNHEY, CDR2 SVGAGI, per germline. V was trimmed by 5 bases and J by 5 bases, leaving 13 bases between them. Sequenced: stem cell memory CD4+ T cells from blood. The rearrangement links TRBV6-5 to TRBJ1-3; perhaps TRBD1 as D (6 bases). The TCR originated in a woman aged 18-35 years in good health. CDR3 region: CASSPGQTRNTIYF. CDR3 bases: TGTGCCAGCAGTCCTGGACAGACGCGAAACACCATATATTTT.